This entry lists 22 T cell receptor beta chains sequenced from one sample in a study of CD8 T cells in ankylosing spondylitis. One entry per CDR3 protein results from TCRdb running MiXCR on the 5' RACE reads. Of approximately 220,000 distinct CDR3 sequences detected, roughly 24% appear once; the ten largest clones hold under 8%. Sequenced input: blood, either unsorted or a sorted T cell fraction (not recorded which). The origin of the receptors is a male donor with ankylosing spondylitis or in good health (not recorded which).

This chain uses TRBV12-3 or TRBV12-4 with TRBJ2-7; the D is unclear. This CDR3 spans 14 amino acids. V shed 7 bases and J shed 0 bases, with 13 bases lying between them. The CDR3 reads CASTTPASSYEQYF. In nucleotides, the CDR3 is TGTGCCAGCACCACACCGGCAAGCTCCTACGAGCAGTACTTC.

This clonotype showed up just once. V and J are TRBV20-1 and TRBJ2-2; TRBD2 agrees at 8 bases. Germline CDR1 and CDR2: DFQATT and SNEGSKA (reference sequence). J gave up 5 bases and V 4 bases, and 9 bases lay outside the gene matches. There are 15 residues in the CDR3. In DNA, the CDR3 is TGCAGTGCTAACCGAGCGGGAGTAGGAACCGGGGAGCTGTTTTTT. It is translated as CSANRAGVGTGELFF.

This clonotype was picked up many times. The V and J genes are TRBV20-1 and TRBJ2-1; 8 nucleotides align to TRBD2. Germline V lookup: CDR1 DFQATT, CDR2 SNEGSKA (reference sequence). CDR3 size: 16 residues. V lost 6 bases and J lost 1; bases outside the gene matches: 11. CDR3: CSANRREGRSYNEQFF. The CDR3 nucleotides read TGCAGTGCGAACAGACGGGAGGGCCGTTCCTACAATGAGCAGTTCTTC.

At least ten counts were recorded for this clonotype. The chain is built from TRBV20-1 and TRBJ2-2; D unclear. Germline loops: CDR1 DFQATT, CDR2 SNEGSKA (reference sequence). Trimming removed 1 base from V and 3 bases from J, with 15 bases in between. The CDR3 is 16 residues long. DNA for the CDR3: TGCAGTGCTAGAGCCTCTACAAGGGCCTACACCGGGGAGCTGTTTTTT. This translates into CSARASTRAYTGELFF.

This chain links TRBV7-9 with TRBJ2-1; D perhaps matches TRBD2 (5 bases). From germline, CDR1 is SEHNR and CDR2 FQNEAQ (reference sequence). V dropped 0 bases and J dropped 9 bases, with 9 bases sitting between them. This CDR3 contains 13 residues. The CDR3 DNA reads TGTGCCAGCAGCTTAGCTAGCGTTAGTGAGCAGTTCTTC. Its translation: CASSLASVSEQFF.

This clonotype came up many times. CDR3 in DNA: TGCAGTGCTAGAAACTCAGGGGGGTATTACGAGCAGTACTTC. Encoded protein: CSARNSGGYYEQYF. This rearrangement joins TRBV20-1 to TRBJ2-7; perhaps TRBD1 as D (7 bases). Germline loops: CDR1 DFQATT, CDR2 SNEGSKA (reference sequence). The CDR3 is made up of 14 amino acids. Trimming removed 2 bases at V and 4 bases at J, with 15 bases between.

Worth noting for this clonotype: Its ends do not fully match the called genes, so a read error is possible. This chain joins TRBV3-1 and TRBJ2-6; 8 bases line up with TRBD1. Germline V CDR1 and CDR2: LGHDT, YNNKEL (reference sequence). The CDR3 has 18 residues. The CDR3 loop is CACSQDFAGGAGANVLTF. The CDR3 bases are TGTGCCTGCAGCCAAGACTTTGCAGGGGGCGCTGGGGCCAACGTCCTGACTTTC.

Ten or more counts support this clonotype. V and J are TRBV10-1 and TRBJ2-3, with TRBD2 matching 7 bases. Germline loops: CDR1 WNHNN, CDR2 SYGVQD (reference sequence). CDR3 length: 15 residues. V shed 6 bases and J 0 bases; nucleotides not matched to a gene: 6. CDR3 loop: CASRSGLLSTDTQYF. In DNA form, the CDR3 reads TGCGCCAGCAGATCGGGACTACTGAGCACAGATACGCAGTATTTT.

This clonotype was detected many times. The chain uses TRBV5-1 and TRBJ2-7, with D possibly being TRBD1 (6 bases). The CDR3 contains 13 residues. Germline CDR1 and CDR2: SGHRS and YFSETQ. V lost 9 bases and J 6 bases, leaving 19 bases between the germline ends. In DNA, the CDR3 is TGCGCCAACGTCGGGACAAGGACTCCCGAGCAGTACTTC. Its protein product is CANVGTRTPEQYF.

As concerns this clonotype: A read error may be the cause here, since a much bigger clone is one base away. The chain combines TRBV7-2 with TRBJ2-3; 11 bases match TRBD2. The CDR3 runs to 15 residues. Germline loops: CDR1 SGHTA, CDR2 FQGNSA. CDR3 bases: TGTGCCAGCAGCATAGCGGGAGGGAGTTCGGATCCGCAGTATTTT. Its protein product is CASSIAGGSSDPQYF.

This clonotype was seen only a few times. The gene calls are TRBV5-4 and TRBJ2-5; 8 nucleotides agree with TRBD1. V was clipped by 4 bases and J by 9 bases; unmatched bases: 14. Germline CDR1 and CDR2: SGHNT and YYREEE (reference sequence). CDR3 length equals 15 residues. The CDR3 protein is CASSGPYGQGGAQYF. As DNA, the CDR3 is TGTGCCAGCAGCGGGCCGTACGGACAGGGTGGGGCCCAGTACTTC.

The chain joins TRBV29-1 to TRBJ2-3; unclear D gene. Germline lookup yields CDR1 SQVTM and CDR2 ANQGSEA. This CDR3 contains 12 residues. Trimming cost V 4 bases and J 2 bases, with 7 bases left between them. The CDR3 reads CSVGLNTDTQYF. The CDR3 coding sequence is TGCAGCGTTGGGCTAAACACAGATACGCAGTATTTT.

This clonotype was seen many times. The chain joins TRBV7-3 to TRBJ1-2; 7 nucleotides align to TRBD1. Germline CDR1 SGHTA, CDR2 FQGTGA. This CDR3 has 15 residues. The V and J ends lost 4 bases and 6 bases, in that order; junction bases with no gene match: 11. CDR3: CASSSLPRQGNGYTF. The CDR3 DNA sequence: TGTGCCAGCAGCTCACTACCGCGACAGGGAAATGGCTACACCTTC. Full variable domain (outside the CDR3, taken from reference TRBV7-3 and TRBJ1-2): GAGVSQTPSNKVTEKGKYVELRCDPISGHTALYWYRQSLGQGPEFLIYFQGTGAADDSGLPNDRFFAVRPEGSVSTLKIQRTERGDSAVYLCASSSLPRQGNGYTFGSGTRLTVV.

In this sample, this clonotype turned up many times. The genes are TRBV5-1 and TRBJ2-2, with D possibly matching TRBD1 (6 bases). V lost 0 bases to trimming and J lost 4 bases, with 10 bases between them. Germline V gene lookup returns CDR1 SGHRS and CDR2 YFSETQ. This CDR3 spans 15 amino acids. The CDR3 spells CASSLAGALTGELFF. The CDR3 DNA reads as TGCGCCAGCAGCTTGGCAGGGGCCCTCACCGGGGAGCTGTTTTTT. The full variable domain, with the rest looked up from reference TRBV5-1 and TRBJ2-2, is KAGVTQTPRYLIKTRGQQVTLSCSPISGHRSVSWYQQTPGQGLQFLFEYFSETQRNKGNFPGRFSGRQFSNSRSEMNVSTLELGDSALYLCASSLAGALTGELFFGEGSRLTVL.

The chain is built from TRBV4-2 and TRBJ2-6; D call uncertain. The CDR3 covers 16 residues. Trimming left V 1 base short and J 1 base short, with 8 bases between. From germline, CDR1 is LGHNA and CDR2 YNFKEQ. This CDR3 reads CASSQVVGSGANVLTF. CDR3 sequence (DNA): TGTGCCAGCAGCCAAGTAGTTGGATCTGGGGCCAACGTCCTGACTTTC.

Ten or more counts support this clonotype. The rearrangement uses TRBV5-1 and TRBJ2-1; TRBD2 aligns across 8 bases. With 0 bases clipped from V and 6 bases from J, the junction kept 20 bases outside the gene matches. CDR3 length: 20 residues. Germline CDR1 and CDR2: SGHRS and YFSETQ. In DNA, the CDR3 is TGCGCCAGCAGCTTGGCCTCTCACAGGGTCGGGACTAGGTCTCTCAATGAGCAGTTCTTC. Amino acids: CASSLASHRVGTRSLNEQFF.

This clonotype was found many times. The genes are TRBV7-2 and TRBJ2-3; 14 bases fit TRBD2. Germline loops: CDR1 SGHTA, CDR2 FQGNSA. This CDR3 has 19 amino acids. After removal of 0 bases from V and 4 bases from J, the junction contained 9 bases not matched to a gene. The CDR3 here is CASSLASGLAGERADTQYF. CDR3 bases: TGTGCCAGCAGCTTAGCGTCGGGACTAGCGGGAGAACGGGCAGATACGCAGTATTTT.

Ten or more counts support this clonotype. The CDR3 region is CASSWGTGAYEQYF. The DNA for the CDR3 is TGTGCCAGCAGCTGGGGGACAGGGGCCTACGAGCAGTACTTC. The J gene is TRBJ2-7, the V gene TRBV5-6; 10 positions match TRBD1. V lost 3 bases to trimming and J lost 2 bases; unmatched junction nucleotides: 2. Germline CDR1 reads SGHDT; CDR2 reads YYEEEE. The length of the CDR3 is 14 residues.

This clonotype appeared many times. The CDR3 loop reads CASSLYGHQETQYF. CDR3 coding DNA: TGCGCCAGCAGCTTGTACGGGCACCAAGAGACCCAGTACTTC. V usage is TRBV5-1 and J usage is TRBJ2-5, with D unclear. The CDR3 totals 14 residues. Per germline, CDR1 SGHRS and CDR2 YFSETQ. Deletions cut 1 base from V and 0 bases from J, with 7 bases between. The full variable domain, with the rest looked up from reference TRBV5-1 and TRBJ2-5, is KAGVTQTPRYLIKTRGQQVTLSCSPISGHRSVSWYQQTPGQGLQFLFEYFSETQRNKGNFPGRFSGRQFSNSRSEMNVSTLELGDSALYLCASSLYGHQETQYFGPGTRLLVL.

The rearrangement links TRBV20-1 to TRBJ2-2; D uncertain. Trimming left V 5 bases short and J 4 bases short, with 5 bases between. The CDR3 is 11 residues long. Germline CDR1 DFQATT, CDR2 SNEGSKA (reference sequence). Here the CDR3 reads CSALRTGELFF. The CDR3 DNA reads TGCAGTGCTCTCCGCACCGGGGAGCTGTTTTTT.

This clonotype was recorded many times. The V gene is TRBV7-3, the J gene TRBJ2-3; 11 bases align to TRBD2. This CDR3 spans 15 amino acids. Germline loops: CDR1 SGHTA, CDR2 FQGTGA. The ends lost 5 bases at V and 4 bases at J; junction bases unmatched: 5. DNA for the CDR3: TGTGCCAGCAGCGTTAGCGGGAGGGGGCCAGATACGCAGTATTTT. Protein: CASSVSGRGPDTQYF.

This clonotype has only a few counts. The rearrangement uses TRBV20-1 and TRBJ2-7; 7 bases map to TRBD1. V trimming: 0 bases; J trimming: 1 base; junction bases outside the gene matches: 9. The germline gives CDR1 DFQATT, CDR2 SNEGSKA (reference sequence). The CDR3 is 16 amino acids. The CDR3 is CSARDVQQGFSYEQYF. DNA for the CDR3: TGCAGTGCTAGAGATGTCCAACAGGGGTTTTCCTACGAGCAGTACTTC.